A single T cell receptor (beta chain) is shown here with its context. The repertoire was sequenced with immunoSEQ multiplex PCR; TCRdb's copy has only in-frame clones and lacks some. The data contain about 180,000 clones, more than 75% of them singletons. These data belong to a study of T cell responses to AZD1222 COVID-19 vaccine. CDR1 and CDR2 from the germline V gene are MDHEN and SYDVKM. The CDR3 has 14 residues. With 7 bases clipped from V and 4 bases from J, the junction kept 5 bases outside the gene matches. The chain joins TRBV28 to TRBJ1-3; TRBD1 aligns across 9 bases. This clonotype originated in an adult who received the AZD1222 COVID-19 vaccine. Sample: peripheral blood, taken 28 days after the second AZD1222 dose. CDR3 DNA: TGTGCCAGCATTACAGGGGGCTCAGGAAACACCATATATTTT. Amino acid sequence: CASITGGSGNTIYF.